The TCR beta chain under discussion was sequenced for a study of tumor-infiltrating lymphocytes in primary liver carcinoma. Production of TCR beta cDNA used around 500 ng total RNA together with a constant-region primer. A slightly modified ARM-PCR protocol with three nested multiplex PCR rounds produced these TCR beta libraries. PCR rounds one and two used TRBV1-TRBV30 forward primers with a C-beta reverse primer for approximately 10 cycles each. From the multiplex PCR reads, TCRdb called clonotypes with MiXCR, one entry per CDR3 protein. Among approximately 100,000 distinct CDR3 sequences, more than 65% were seen once, and the ten largest hold approximately 12%. Germline V lookup: CDR1 SGHNT, CDR2 YENEEA. This CDR3 is 17 amino acids long. Note on this clonotype: As yet, its antigen is unknown. One end of the junction varies from germline; a read error may be responsible.

Between roughly 18 and 30 mg of unsorted bulk tissue served as the source from which RNA and DNA were co-extracted. Notes on the study in general: Significantly larger top-250-clone fractions were found in tumors than in blood (p = 0.039). Representation across all five tumor regions was limited to only about 7.5-25% of top clones. The overlap of tumor-adjacent and tumor-blood pairs was smaller than that of tumor region pairs.

The TCR sequence derives from a woman aged 60-70 years with primary liver carcinoma and hepatitis B virus infection. Specimen: liver tumor tissue from sampling region 2. Subset noted: tumor region T2, inferior pole. The chain combines TRBV11-3 with TRBJ2-3, with D maybe TRBD1 (6 bases). As DNA, the CDR3 is TGTGCCAGCAGCTTATCGTTTTGGTCGCTACGGACAGATATGCAGTATTTT. It encodes CASSLSFWSLRTDMQYF. The whole variable domain, filled in from reference TRBV11-3 and TRBJ2-3, reads EAGVVQSPRYKIIEKKQPVAFWCNPISGHNTLYWYLQNLGQGPELLIRYENEEAVDDSQLPKDRFSAERLKGVDSTLKIQPAELGDSAVYLCASSLSFWSLRTDMQYFGPGTRLTVL.